These 9 T cell receptor beta chains were sequenced from one sample in a study of technical replicates of blood from a few donors. Sequenced by immunoSEQ multiplex PCR; TCRdb stores in-frame clones only, minus some. The sample holds over 80,000 clones, roughly 96% seen once. Material: T cells isolated from PBMCs. Every receptor here comes from a human donor in good health.

The rearrangement links TRBV28 to TRBJ2-3; TRBD1 might be the D (5 bases). V dropped 6 bases and J dropped 2 bases, with 9 bases sitting between them. Germline CDR1 MDHEN, CDR2 SYDVKM. CDR3 length: 13 residues. CDR3 protein: CASSLDTTDTQYF. CDR3 DNA sequence: TGTGCCAGCAGCCTGGACACCACAGATACGCAGTATTTT.

The CDR3 protein is CASSRLAYEQYF. CDR3 bases: TGTGCCAGCAGCAGACTCGCCTACGAGCAGTACTTC. The J gene is TRBJ2-7, the V gene TRBV11-3; D remains ambiguous. CDR3 size: 12 residues. Germline V lookup: CDR1 SGHNT, CDR2 YENEEA. With 5 bases removed from V and 2 bases from J, the gap between germline ends came to 7 bases.

The chain joins TRBV10-1 to TRBJ1-1; 10 nucleotides agree with TRBD1. V lost 4 bases to trimming and J lost 6 bases; unmatched junction nucleotides: 2. This CDR3 has 13 residues. Germline V gene sequence: CDR1 WNHNN, CDR2 SYGVQD (reference sequence). The CDR3 loop reads CASSAGTGAEAFF. In DNA form, the CDR3 reads TGCGCCAGCAGTGCCGGGACAGGGGCTGAAGCTTTCTTT.

The rearrangement uses TRBV7-8 and TRBJ1-3, with TRBD1 as a possible D gene (5 bases). This CDR3 spans 18 amino acids. Germline CDR1 reads SGHVS; CDR2 reads FQNEAQ. Between the trimmed V and J ends, which lost 2 bases and 0 bases, there was a span of 17 bases. The CDR3 DNA reads as TGTGCCAGCAGCTTAATTAAGTGGGGCTTCAGCTCTGGAAACACCATATATTTT. It translates to CASSLIKWGFSSGNTIYF.

This rearrangement joins TRBV5-1 to TRBJ2-1, with D maybe TRBD2 (6 bases). This CDR3 spans 13 amino acids. In germline, CDR1 is SGHRS, CDR2 YFSETQ. V shed 6 bases and J shed 2 bases, with 9 bases lying between them. The CDR3 region is CASTVAAYNEQFF. The CDR3 bases are TGCGCCAGCACTGTAGCGGCCTACAATGAGCAGTTCTTC. Full variable domain (outside the CDR3, taken from reference TRBV5-1 and TRBJ2-1): KAGVTQTPRYLIKTRGQQVTLSCSPISGHRSVSWYQQTPGQGLQFLFEYFSETQRNKGNFPGRFSGRQFSNSRSEMNVSTLELGDSALYLCASTVAAYNEQFFGPGTRLTVL.

V is TRBV7-8 and J is TRBJ2-5; 7 positions agree with TRBD1. The V segment lost 5 bases and the J segment 3 bases; nucleotides outside the gene matches: 12. From germline, CDR1 is SGHVS and CDR2 FQNEAQ. The CDR3 runs to 16 residues. CDR3 amino acids: CASSASRLGQKETQYF. The CDR3 nucleotides read TGTGCCAGCAGCGCCTCGAGACTGGGACAGAAAGAGACCCAGTACTTC. Full variable domain (missing parts from reference TRBV7-8 and TRBJ2-5): GAGVSQSPRYKVAKRGQDVALRCDPISGHVSLFWYQQALGQGPEFLTYFQNEAQLDKSGLPSDRFFAERPEGSVSTLKIQRTQQEDSAVYLCASSASRLGQKETQYFGPGTRLLVL.

V gene TRBV7-9 combines with J gene TRBJ1-1, with D maybe TRBD1 (6 bases). CDR1 and CDR2 from the germline V gene are SEHNR and FQNEAQ (reference sequence). The CDR3 has 14 amino acids. Trimming took off 8 bases at V and 4 bases at J, with 17 bases between the two ends. As DNA, the CDR3 is TGTGCCAGCTCCCGACAGGCGGAGAGCACTGAAGCTTTCTTT. It encodes CASSRQAESTEAFF. The full variable domain, in which reference TRBV7-9 and TRBJ1-1 provide the parts outside the CDR3, is DTGVSQNPRHKITKRGQNVTFRCDPISEHNRLYWYRQTLGQGPEFLTYFQNEAQLEKSRLLSDRFSAERPKGSFSTLEIQRTEQGDSAMYLCASSRQAESTEAFFGQGTRLTVV.

J is TRBJ2-5 and V is TRBV4-3; D perhaps matches TRBD2 (7 bases). The V end was cut by 0 bases, the J end by 5 bases, with 13 bases between. The CDR3 totals 15 residues. Germline V gene data show CDR1 as LGHNA and CDR2 as YSLEER. Written as DNA, the CDR3 is TGCGCCAGCAGCCAAGACCCCCGGGGGGCCGAGACCCAGTACTTC. As protein: CASSQDPRGAETQYF.

This chain uses TRBV14 with TRBJ2-5; D is possibly TRBD2 (6 bases). This CDR3 spans 16 amino acids. Trimming stripped 0 bases from V and 2 bases from J, with 13 bases between. Germline CDR1 reads SGHDN; CDR2 reads FVKESK. The CDR3 bases are TGTGCCAGCAGCCAAGATTGGGCTGCGGGACAAGAGACCCAGTACTTC. Translated, it gives CASSQDWAAGQETQYF.